This entry features one T cell receptor beta chain sequence. Its antigen remains unknown. The PCR ran on 60 Vbeta and 13 Jbeta primers. The table came from immunoSEQ multiplex PCR; TCRdb's copy has only in-frame clones and leaves some out. The sample carries fewer than 140,000 clones, 60% to 80% recorded once. The sample originates from a study of cytomegalovirus exposure and HLA in healthy donors. Between the trimmed V and J ends, which lost 6 bases and 1 base, there was a span of 9 bases. The CDR3 loop spans 13 amino acids. Germline CDR1 is SNHLY and CDR2 is FYNNEI. Broader study findings: A later analysis reported that several of the most significant clusters appeared to be linked to common viral pathogens, among them Epstein-Barr virus.

This TCR was recovered from a man in his forties in good health and CMV-seronegative. The V gene is TRBV2, the J gene TRBJ1-1, with D possibly matching TRBD1 (5 bases). The sequencing input was PBMCs. DNA of the CDR3: TGTGCCAGCAGCACGGGGGGGAACACTGAAGCTTTCTTT. This encodes CASSTGGNTEAFF.